These 24 T cell receptor beta chains came from one sample sequenced in a study of T-cell memory formation after mild COVID-19. TCRdb re-called the 5' RACE reads with MiXCR, one entry per CDR3 protein. The profile shows under 600,000 distinct CDR3 sequences, roughly 21% of them singletons. Source material: PBMCs or a T cell subset sorted from them (not recorded which). The source is an adult woman who had mild COVID-19 (a few samples of this study predate the infection). Cell type and time point are not known.

This clonotype was found a few times. The V gene is TRBV2, the J gene TRBJ2-3; TRBD1 might be the D (6 bases). The length of the CDR3 is 12 residues. Germline CDR1 is SNHLY and CDR2 is FYNNEI. The V end was cut by 9 bases, the J end by 2 bases, with 9 bases between. Written as DNA, the CDR3 is TGTGCCAGTAGGGACAACACAGATACGCAGTATTTT. This translates into CASRDNTDTQYF.

This clonotype turned up a few times. This chain uses TRBV5-6 with TRBJ1-2; 7 bases fit TRBD1. Trimming removed 0 bases from V and 12 bases from J; junction bases left unmatched: 8. Germline V CDR1 and CDR2: SGHDT, YYEEEE. The CDR3 runs to 13 residues. The CDR3 loop is CASSLGSQGIHTF. CDR3 DNA sequence: TGTGCCAGCAGCTTGGGTTCACAGGGGATCCACACCTTC.

This clonotype was detected only a few times. The chain links TRBV5-1 to TRBJ1-3; no firm D call. CDR3 length: 16 residues. Trimming stripped 3 bases from V and 6 bases from J, with 19 bases between. Germline-derived CDR1 and CDR2 are SGHRS and YFSETQ. CDR3 sequence reads: CASSSSGGGRENTIYF. CDR3 nucleotides: TGCGCCAGCAGCTCCTCGGGCGGAGGACGGGAAAACACCATATATTTT. Supplemented by reference TRBV5-1 and TRBJ1-3, the full variable domain reads KAGVTQTPRYLIKTRGQQVTLSCSPISGHRSVSWYQQTPGQGLQFLFEYFSETQRNKGNFPGRFSGRQFSNSRSEMNVSTLELGDSALYLCASSSSGGGRENTIYFGEGSWLTVV.

This chain uses TRBV24-1 with TRBJ2-7; 7 nucleotides align to TRBD1. Germline CDR1 and CDR2: KGHDR and SFDVKD. J lost 2 bases, V lost 4 bases, and 4 bases had no gene match. The CDR3 covers 14 residues. CDR3 protein: CATSDRGQTYEQYF. Here the CDR3 DNA reads TGTGCCACCAGTGACCGGGGACAGACCTACGAGCAGTACTTC.

This clonotype was seen more than once but under ten times. The chain employs TRBV7-2 and TRBJ2-2; weak D call: TRBD2 (6 bases). The CDR3 runs to 17 residues. Germline V gene data show CDR1 as SGHTA and CDR2 as FQGNSA. Trimming shortened V by 5 bases and J by 4 bases, and 20 bases separated the two germline ends. In DNA, the CDR3 is TGTGCCAGCAGCCCCCAATCGAGGAGGGAGGCCACCGGGGAGCTGTTTTTT. It encodes CASSPQSRREATGELFF.

V is TRBV6-6 and J is TRBJ1-1; 11 bases fit TRBD1. The CDR3 is 16 amino acids. After removal of 5 bases from V and 4 bases from J, the junction contained 9 bases not matched to a gene. CDR1 and CDR2 (germline): MNHNY, SVGAGI (reference sequence). This CDR3 is CASSHGGGTGGTEAFF. The DNA of the CDR3 is TGTGCCAGCAGTCACGGTGGGGGGACAGGGGGCACTGAAGCTTTCTTT.

The chain carries TRBV2 and TRBJ2-1; D ambiguous. V was cut by 8 bases and J by 6 bases, with 11 bases left in between. Germline V gives CDR1 SNHLY, CDR2 FYNNEI. The CDR3 sequence is 12 residues long. The CDR3 DNA reads TGTGCCAGCCGGCAAGTGCTCAATGAGCAGTTCTTC. Translation gives CASRQVLNEQFF.

In its sample, this clonotype was seen a few times. The chain employs TRBV4-3 and TRBJ1-6, with 10 bases matching TRBD1. This CDR3 region has 15 residues. CDR1 and CDR2 from the germline V gene are LGHNA and YSLEER. Trimming took 1 base from V and 7 from J; bases not matched to a gene: 1. DNA of the CDR3: TGCGCCAGCAGCCAAGGGGGACAGGGGAATTCACCCCTCCACTTT. As protein: CASSQGGQGNSPLHF.

This clonotype was seen many times. V usage is TRBV30 and J usage is TRBJ1-1; 10 bases line up with TRBD1. CDR1 and CDR2 (germline): GTSNPN, SVGIG (reference sequence). The CDR3 loop spans 15 amino acids. The junction had 11 bases not matched to a gene; V was cut back by 3 bases and J by 7 bases. CDR3 coding DNA: TGTGCCTGGAGATTCCTGGACAGGGGGGAGGGTGAAGCTTTCTTT. It yields the protein CAWRFLDRGEGEAFF.

The chain links TRBV7-8 to TRBJ2-5; D unresolved. The V gene's germline CDR1 is SGHVS and CDR2 FQNEAQ. The CDR3 consists of 13 residues. The germline V and J ends were trimmed by 4 bases and 5 bases, with 11 bases remaining between them. The DNA for the CDR3 is TGTGCCAGCAGCTCCTCGGATGGTGAGACCCAGTACTTC. As protein: CASSSSDGETQYF.

This rearrangement joins TRBV10-2 to TRBJ2-3, with 8 bases lining up with TRBD2. The germline CDR1 and CDR2 sequences are WSHSY and SAAADI. The CDR3 loop spans 13 amino acids. V gave up 11 bases and J gave up 4 bases; unmatched junction bases: 8. The CDR3 nucleotides read TGCGCCTCCGCGGGGGGCCGGGCAGATACGCAGTATTTT. This translates into CASAGGRADTQYF.

This clonotype was detected only a few times. The V and J genes are TRBV7-8 and TRBJ2-5; D gene unclear. CDR1 SGHVS and CDR2 FQNEAQ come from the germline V gene. CDR3 length equals 14 residues. Between the trimmed V and J ends, which lost 2 bases and 5 bases, there was a span of 12 bases. The CDR3 spells CASSLSNVRETQYF. The CDR3 nucleotides read TGTGCCAGCAGCTTATCGAACGTGAGGGAGACCCAGTACTTC. The full variable domain, completed using reference TRBV7-8 and TRBJ2-5, is GAGVSQSPRYKVAKRGQDVALRCDPISGHVSLFWYQQALGQGPEFLTYFQNEAQLDKSGLPSDRFFAERPEGSVSTLKIQRTQQEDSAVYLCASSLSNVRETQYFGPGTRLLVL.

The chain has TRBV11-2 and TRBJ1-2; weak D call: TRBD1 (5 bases). V was cut by 5 bases and J by 6 bases, with 13 bases left in between. Germline-derived CDR1 and CDR2 are SGHAT and FQNNGV. The CDR3 consists of 13 residues. DNA for the CDR3: TGTGCCAGCAGCCAGGGCATCGCACATGGCTACACCTTC. Amino acid sequence: CASSQGIAHGYTF.

This clonotype occurred many times. The J gene is TRBJ2-7, the V gene TRBV5-1, with 8 bases fitting TRBD1. Germline V CDR1 and CDR2: SGHRS, YFSETQ. Losses at the gene ends were 2 bases for V and 3 bases for J; bases not matched to a gene: 4. There are 14 residues in the CDR3. The CDR3 bases are TGCGCCAGCAGCTTCGGACAGGGCGGCTACGAGCAGTACTTC. It encodes CASSFGQGGYEQYF. Full variable domain (rest looked up from reference TRBV5-1 and TRBJ2-7): KAGVTQTPRYLIKTRGQQVTLSCSPISGHRSVSWYQQTPGQGLQFLFEYFSETQRNKGNFPGRFSGRQFSNSRSEMNVSTLELGDSALYLCASSFGQGGYEQYFGPGTRLTVT.

This clonotype was counted many times. The genes are TRBV5-4 and TRBJ2-3; 15 nucleotides agree with TRBD2. The CDR3 totals 15 residues. V trimming: 3 bases; J trimming: 4 bases; junction bases outside the gene matches: 0. Germline assignment: CDR1 SGHNT and CDR2 YYREEE (reference sequence). This chain's CDR3 is CASSWTSGGADTQYF. The CDR3 DNA follows: TGTGCCAGCAGCTGGACTAGCGGGGGGGCAGATACGCAGTATTTT.

The gene calls are TRBV20-1 and TRBJ1-3, with D uncertain. The CDR3 has 15 residues. Per the germline V gene, CDR1 is DFQATT and CDR2 is SNEGSKA (reference sequence). The ends were cut back, 4 bases at V and 1 base at J, with 14 bases in the middle. In DNA, the CDR3 is TGCAGTGCTAAACACGGTACCTCTTCTGGAAACACCATATATTTT. The encoded protein is CSAKHGTSSGNTIYF.

This clonotype has a count of ten or more. This chain joins TRBV23-1 and TRBJ2-1; D gene unclear. TRBV23-1 is labeled an ORF, and its function is uncertain. Trimming pared 0 bases from V and 10 bases from J, leaving 7 bases between. The length of the CDR3 is 12 residues. CDR3 sequence: CASSQSIAEQFF. CDR3 DNA sequence: TGCGCCAGCAGTCAATCTATCGCCGAGCAGTTCTTC.

The chain carries TRBV6-2 or TRBV6-3 and TRBJ1-1, with TRBD1 matching over 7 bases. From germline, CDR1 is MNHEY and CDR2 SVGEGT. CDR3 length equals 15 residues. The trim removed 2 bases at V and 3 bases at J, leaving 6 bases unmatched. The CDR3 coding sequence is TGTGCCAGCAGTTACACCGGGACAGAATACACTGAAGCTTTCTTT. The encoded protein is CASSYTGTEYTEAFF.

The rearrangement links TRBV7-9 to TRBJ2-7; TRBD1 might be the D (6 bases). The V gene's germline CDR1 is SEHNR and CDR2 FQNEAQ (reference sequence). Trimming stripped 4 bases from V and 3 bases from J, with 16 bases between. The CDR3 has 15 residues. CDR3 nucleotides: TGTGCCAGCAGCTCTAAACCAGGGGCCTACTACGAGCAGTACTTC. Amino acid sequence: CASSSKPGAYYEQYF.

This rearrangement joins TRBV7-9 to TRBJ2-5; no firm D call. V lost 8 bases, J lost 4 bases, and 11 bases lay in between. The CDR3 has 12 amino acids. Looked up from germline, CDR1 is SEHNR and CDR2 is FQNEAQ (reference sequence). Here the CDR3 DNA reads TGTGCCAGCTGGCCCGTAGGAGAGACCCAGTACTTC. Its protein is CASWPVGETQYF.

This chain joins TRBV7-2 and TRBJ2-7; D may correspond to TRBD1 or TRBD2 (5 bases each). The CDR3 spans 14 residues. CDR1 and CDR2 (germline): SGHTA, FQGNSA. Trimming left V 5 bases short and J 3 bases short, with 14 bases between. CDR3 sequence (DNA): TGTGCCAGCAGCCGACGGGGCGGAGTCTACGAGCAGTACTTC. It translates to CASSRRGGVYEQYF.

The rearrangement links TRBV13 to TRBJ1-6; possible D gene TRBD1, 6 bases. The CDR3 totals 12 residues. V was pared by 5 bases and J by 14 bases, with 13 bases between. Germline CDR1 is PRHDT and CDR2 is FYEKMQ (reference sequence). DNA of the CDR3: TGTGCCAGCAGCCGAAGGGGGGTCACCCTCCACTTT. It specifies CASSRRGVTLHF. The full variable domain, with the rest looked up from reference TRBV13 and TRBJ1-6, is AAGVIQSPRHLIKEKRETATLKCYPIPRHDTVYWYQQGPGQDPQFLISFYEKMQSDKGSIPDRFSAQQFSDYHSELNMSSLELGDSALYFCASSRRGVTLHFGNGTRLTVT.

This clonotype turned up a few times. The rearrangement uses TRBV19 and TRBJ1-1; no definite D call. Trimming removed 1 base from V and 2 bases from J, with 11 bases in between. CDR3 length: 15 amino acids. Germline V CDR1 and CDR2: LNHDA, SQIVND (reference sequence). The CDR3 here is CASSIGPGINTEAFF. CDR3 in DNA: TGTGCCAGTAGTATAGGGCCCGGGATCAACACTGAAGCTTTCTTT. Supplemented by reference TRBV19 and TRBJ1-1, the full variable domain reads DGGITQSPKYLFRKEGQNVTLSCEQNLNHDAMYWYRQDPGQGLRLIYYSQIVNDFQKGDIAEGYSVSREKKESFPLTVTSAQKNPTAFYLCASSIGPGINTEAFFGQGTRLTVV.

This clonotype was counted only a few times. The rearrangement uses TRBV12-3 or TRBV12-4 and TRBJ2-7, with 7 bases lining up with TRBD1. The CDR3 length is 15 residues. With V trimmed by 6 bases and J by 3 bases, 11 bases remained unmatched. The CDR3 DNA sequence: TGTGCCAGCAGCAGTACAGGGGAAGGACGCTACGAGCAGTACTTC. Translating it yields CASSSTGEGRYEQYF.